The 9 T cell receptor beta chains below come from one sample, sequenced in a study of blood T cell repertoires in COVID-19. TCRdb keeps only in-frame clones here, not all; method: immunoSEQ multiplex PCR. The sample has about 84,000 clones, 83% seen once. Sample: peripheral blood. These TCRs come from a woman of 80 years or more with acute or convalescent COVID-19.

DNA for the CDR3: TGTGCCAGCAGCAAAACGCCGGGACAGGGGGCCACAGATACGCAGTATTTT. Its protein is CASSKTPGQGATDTQYF. This sequence joins TRBV21-1 and TRBJ2-3; the table's D call of TRBD1 was not tested on the DNA. TRBV21-1 is annotated as a pseudogene. The CDR3 contains 17 residues.

The chain links TRBV10-3 to TRBJ2-1; TRBD1 matches at 8 bases. Per germline, CDR1 ENHRY and CDR2 SYGVKD. The V and J ends lost 4 bases and 4 bases, in that order; junction bases with no gene match: 12. The CDR3 is 17 residues long. CDR3 nucleotides: TGTGCCATCAGTGGACAGGGGATCCTCAAGGGTTACAATGAGCAGTTCTTC. It translates to CAISGQGILKGYNEQFF.

The V gene is TRBV24-1, the J gene TRBJ2-3; maybe TRBD2 (5 bases). The V end was cut by 4 bases, the J end by 2 bases, with 6 bases between. CDR1 KGHDR and CDR2 SFDVKD come from the germline V gene. This CDR3 has 13 amino acids. The CDR3 spells CATSEEVTDTQYF. The CDR3 nucleotides are TGTGCCACCAGTGAGGAGGTCACAGATACGCAGTATTTT.

CDR3 nucleotide sequence: TGTGCCAGCAGTTTTGGGGGGACAGGAGAGACCCAGTACTTC. This encodes CASSFGGTGETQYF. The V gene is TRBV28, the J gene TRBJ2-5; 8 bases fit TRBD1. V shed 3 bases and J 4 bases; nucleotides not matched to a gene: 4. The CDR3 consists of 14 residues. CDR1 MDHEN and CDR2 SYDVKM come from the germline V gene.

CDR3 DNA sequence: TGTGCCAGTAGTATAGGGGTGGGACAGGATCAGCCCCAGCATTTT. It specifies CASSIGVGQDQPQHF. The V and J genes are TRBV19 and TRBJ1-5; 8 nucleotides line up with TRBD1. V dropped 1 base and J dropped 5; count of bases not matched to a gene: 4. The V gene's germline CDR1 is LNHDA and CDR2 SQIVND (reference sequence). CDR3 length: 15 residues. Full variable domain (rest looked up from reference TRBV19 and TRBJ1-5): DGGITQSPKYLFRKEGQNVTLSCEQNLNHDAMYWYRQDPGQGLRLIYYSQIVNDFQKGDIAEGYSVSREKKESFPLTVTSAQKNPTAFYLCASSIGVGQDQPQHFGDGTRLSIL.

The chain has TRBV5-8 and TRBJ2-1; a weak D match, TRBD2 (5 bases). CDR1 is SGHTS and CDR2 is YDEGEE in the germline V gene. The CDR3 totals 12 residues. V was shortened by 4 bases and J by 8 bases, with 10 bases between the two germline ends. This CDR3 is CASSLWTDEQFF. Written as DNA, the CDR3 is TGTGCCAGCAGCCTTTGGACTGATGAGCAGTTCTTC.

The chain uses TRBV2 and TRBJ1-1; a weak D match, TRBD1 (5 bases). Germline V CDR1 and CDR2: SNHLY, FYNNEI. V lost 4 bases to trimming and J lost 10 bases, with 13 bases between them. CDR3 size: 12 residues. The chain's CDR3 is CASSGGLPSAFF. The CDR3 DNA is TGTGCCAGCAGTGGGGGACTCCCTTCAGCTTTCTTT.

The V and J genes are TRBV7-9 and TRBJ2-5; D perhaps matches TRBD2 (5 bases). The V and J ends lost 1 base and 4 bases respectively, with 7 bases between them. Germline V gene data show CDR1 as SEHNR and CDR2 as FQNEAQ (reference sequence). The CDR3 totals 13 residues. CDR3 DNA: TGTGCCAGCAGCTTAGGGACTGCAGAGACCCAGTACTTC. Encoded protein: CASSLGTAETQYF.

V usage is TRBV3-1 (or the pseudogene TRBV3-2) and J usage is TRBJ2-2; no clear D. Germline CDR1 reads LGHDT; CDR2 reads YNNKEL (reference sequence). This CDR3 spans 12 amino acids. V gave up 3 bases and J gave up 6 bases, with 5 bases separating them. CDR3 residues: CASSHLSGELFF. Here the CDR3 DNA reads TGTGCCAGCAGCCACTTGTCCGGGGAGCTGTTTTTT.